This T cell receptor (beta chain) was sequenced in a study of T cells in Graves' hyperthyroidism and ophthalmopathy. What was amplified from RNA transcripts were TCR beta CDR3 regions. Primed by the HTBI set, a first-round RT-PCR was run on the TCR CDR3. TCRdb re-called the multiplex PCR reads through MiXCR, storing one row per CDR3 protein. The sample holds around 420,000 distinct CDR3 sequences, approximately 13% seen once. Study-level findings and limits: By a 13 V-J model, ophthalmopathy was set apart from stable hyperthyroidism.

Comment on this clonotype: Its antigen is not known. This clone may be a read error of a much larger clone one base away.

In patients aged 18 to 65, hyperthyroidism was newly diagnosed, with duration under 2 months. The diagnoses drew upon clinical symptoms, serum thyroxine and TRAb, thyroid ultrasound and orbital computed tomography. The CDR3 sequence is 15 residues long. Germline CDR1 is MNHEY and CDR2 is SVGEGT. This receptor was taken from a woman aged 18-29 years with Graves' hyperthyroidism. The genes are TRBV6-2 or TRBV6-3 and TRBJ1-5; a possible D gene is TRBD1 (6 bases). Sequences were obtained from blood. CDR3 protein: CANSTDRFSNQPQHF. The CDR3 bases are TGTGCCAACAGTACGGACAGATTCAGCAATCAGCCCCAGCATTTT.